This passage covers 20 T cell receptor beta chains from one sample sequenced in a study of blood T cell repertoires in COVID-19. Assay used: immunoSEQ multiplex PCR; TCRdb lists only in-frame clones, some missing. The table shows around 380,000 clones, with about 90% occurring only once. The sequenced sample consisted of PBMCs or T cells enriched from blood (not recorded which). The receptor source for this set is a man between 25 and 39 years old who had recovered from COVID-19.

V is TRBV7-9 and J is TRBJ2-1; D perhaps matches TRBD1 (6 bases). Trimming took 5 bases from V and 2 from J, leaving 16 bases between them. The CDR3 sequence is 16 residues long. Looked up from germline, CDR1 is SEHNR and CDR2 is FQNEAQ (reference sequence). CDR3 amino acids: CASSPSRQGTYNEQFF. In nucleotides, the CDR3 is TGTGCCAGCAGCCCCTCCCGGCAGGGGACCTACAATGAGCAGTTCTTC.

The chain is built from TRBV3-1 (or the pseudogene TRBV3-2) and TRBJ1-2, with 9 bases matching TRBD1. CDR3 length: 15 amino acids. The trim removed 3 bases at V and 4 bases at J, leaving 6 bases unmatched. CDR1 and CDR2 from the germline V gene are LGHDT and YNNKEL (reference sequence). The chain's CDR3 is CASSQWDRESYGYTF. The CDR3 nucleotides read TGTGCCAGCAGCCAGTGGGACAGGGAGAGCTATGGCTACACCTTC.

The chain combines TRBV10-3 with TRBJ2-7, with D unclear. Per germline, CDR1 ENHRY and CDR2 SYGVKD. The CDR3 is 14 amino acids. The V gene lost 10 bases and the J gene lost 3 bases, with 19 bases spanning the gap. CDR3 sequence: CATRLTADVYEQYF. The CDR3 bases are TGTGCCACCCGACTGACCGCGGATGTCTACGAGCAGTACTTC.

The CDR3 sequence is CATAGTSGLDTQYF. CDR3 DNA: TGTGCCACCGCCGGGACTAGCGGTTTAGATACGCAGTATTTT. The rearrangement links TRBV15 to TRBJ2-3; TRBD2 matches 11 bases. Trimming removed 8 bases from V and 5 bases from J; junction bases left unmatched: 6. This CDR3 contains 14 residues. Germline V gene lookup returns CDR1 LNHNV and CDR2 YYDKDF (reference sequence).

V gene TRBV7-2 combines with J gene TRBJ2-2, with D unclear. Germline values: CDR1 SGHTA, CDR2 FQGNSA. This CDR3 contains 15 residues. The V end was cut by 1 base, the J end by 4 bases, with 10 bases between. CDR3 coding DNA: TGTGCCAGCAGCTTAGTTGGTCCGGTCACCGGGGAGCTGTTTTTT. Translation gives CASSLVGPVTGELFF.

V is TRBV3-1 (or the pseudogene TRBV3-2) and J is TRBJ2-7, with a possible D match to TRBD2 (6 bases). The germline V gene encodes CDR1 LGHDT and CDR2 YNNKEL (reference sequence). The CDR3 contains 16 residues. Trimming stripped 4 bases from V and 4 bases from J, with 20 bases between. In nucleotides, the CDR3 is TGTGCCAGCAGCCTCCGGGGGACTGGCCTAGGATACGAGCAGTACTTC. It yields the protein CASSLRGTGLGYEQYF.

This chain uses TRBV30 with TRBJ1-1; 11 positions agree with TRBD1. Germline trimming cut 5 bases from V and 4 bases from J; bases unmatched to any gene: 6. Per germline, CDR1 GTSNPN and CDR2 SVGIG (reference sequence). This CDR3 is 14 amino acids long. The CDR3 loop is CAWGLGTGGTEAFF. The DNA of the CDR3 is TGTGCCTGGGGTTTAGGGACAGGGGGCACTGAAGCTTTCTTT.

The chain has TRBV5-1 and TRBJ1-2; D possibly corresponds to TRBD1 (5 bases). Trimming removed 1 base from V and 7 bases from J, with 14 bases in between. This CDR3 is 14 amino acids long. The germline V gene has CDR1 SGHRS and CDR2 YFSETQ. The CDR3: CASSLRQGGFGYTF. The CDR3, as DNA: TGCGCCAGCAGCTTGCGGCAGGGAGGATTTGGCTACACCTTC.

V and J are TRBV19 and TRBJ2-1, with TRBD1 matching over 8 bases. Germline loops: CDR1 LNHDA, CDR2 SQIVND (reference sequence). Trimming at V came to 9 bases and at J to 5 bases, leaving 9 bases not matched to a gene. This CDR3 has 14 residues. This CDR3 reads CASARTGIHNEQFF. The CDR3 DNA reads TGTGCCAGCGCGAGGACAGGGATCCACAATGAGCAGTTCTTC.

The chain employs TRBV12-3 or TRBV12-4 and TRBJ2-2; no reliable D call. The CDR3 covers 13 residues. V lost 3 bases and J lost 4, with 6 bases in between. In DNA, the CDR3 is TGTGCCAGCAGTTTTAGCAGCACCGGGGAGCTGTTTTTT. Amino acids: CASSFSSTGELFF.

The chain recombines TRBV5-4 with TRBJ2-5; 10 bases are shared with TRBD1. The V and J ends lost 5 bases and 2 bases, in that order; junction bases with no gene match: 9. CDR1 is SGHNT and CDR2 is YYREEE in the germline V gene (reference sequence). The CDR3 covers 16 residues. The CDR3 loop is CASSSPGQGLQETQYF. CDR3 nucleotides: TGTGCCAGCAGTTCACCGGGACAGGGGCTTCAAGAGACCCAGTACTTC.

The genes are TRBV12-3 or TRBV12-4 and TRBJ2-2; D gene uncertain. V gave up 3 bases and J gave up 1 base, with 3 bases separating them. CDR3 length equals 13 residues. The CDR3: CASSFRNTGELFF. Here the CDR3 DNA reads TGTGCCAGCAGTTTCCGGAACACCGGGGAGCTGTTTTTT.

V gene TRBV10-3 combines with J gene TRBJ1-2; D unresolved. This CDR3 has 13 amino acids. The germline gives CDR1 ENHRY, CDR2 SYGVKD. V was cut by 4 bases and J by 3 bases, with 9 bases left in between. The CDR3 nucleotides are TGTGCCATCAGTGGCACAGAATACTATGGCTACACCTTC. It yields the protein CAISGTEYYGYTF.

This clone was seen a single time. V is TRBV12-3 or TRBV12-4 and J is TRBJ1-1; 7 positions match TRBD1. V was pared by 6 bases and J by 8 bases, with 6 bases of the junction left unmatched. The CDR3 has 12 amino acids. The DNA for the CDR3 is TGTGCCAGCAGCCAGACAGGGAGGGAAGCTTTCTTT. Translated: CASSQTGREAFF.

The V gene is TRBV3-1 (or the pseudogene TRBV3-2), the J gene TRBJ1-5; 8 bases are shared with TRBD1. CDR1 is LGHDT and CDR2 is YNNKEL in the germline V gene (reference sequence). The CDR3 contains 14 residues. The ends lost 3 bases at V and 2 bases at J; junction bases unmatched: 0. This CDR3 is CASSQTGGNQPQHF. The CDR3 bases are TGTGCCAGCAGCCAGACAGGGGGCAATCAGCCCCAGCATTTT.

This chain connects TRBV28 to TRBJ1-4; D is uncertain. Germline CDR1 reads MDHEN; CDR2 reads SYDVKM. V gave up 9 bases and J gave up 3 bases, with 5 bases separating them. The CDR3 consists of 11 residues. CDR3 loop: CASISNEKLFF. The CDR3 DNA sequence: TGTGCCAGTATCTCTAATGAAAAACTGTTTTTT. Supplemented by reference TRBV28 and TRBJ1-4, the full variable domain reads DVKVTQSSRYLVKRTGEKVFLECVQDMDHENMFWYRQDPGLGLRLIYFSYDVKMKEKGDIPEGYSVSREKKERFSLILESASTNQTSMYLCASISNEKLFFGSGTQLSVL.

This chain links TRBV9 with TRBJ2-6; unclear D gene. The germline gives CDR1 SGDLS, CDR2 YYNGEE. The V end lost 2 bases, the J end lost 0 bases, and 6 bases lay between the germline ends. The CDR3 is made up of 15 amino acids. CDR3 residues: CASSVENSGANVLTF. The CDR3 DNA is TGTGCCAGCAGCGTGGAGAACTCTGGGGCCAACGTCCTGACTTTC.

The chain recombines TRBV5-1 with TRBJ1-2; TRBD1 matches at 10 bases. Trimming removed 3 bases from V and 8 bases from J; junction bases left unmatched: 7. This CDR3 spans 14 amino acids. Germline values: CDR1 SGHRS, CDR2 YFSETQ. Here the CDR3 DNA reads TGCGCCAGCAGCTCCCCCGGGACAGGGGACGGCTACACCTTC. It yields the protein CASSSPGTGDGYTF.

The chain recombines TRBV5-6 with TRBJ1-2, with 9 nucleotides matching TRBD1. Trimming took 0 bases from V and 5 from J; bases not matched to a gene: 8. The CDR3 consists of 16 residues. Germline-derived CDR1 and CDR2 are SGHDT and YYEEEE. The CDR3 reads CASSLGPGQGLYGYTF. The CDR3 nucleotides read TGTGCCAGCAGCTTGGGCCCCGGACAGGGGTTATATGGCTACACCTTC.

The CDR3 loop is CAYRGTTYEQYF. The CDR3, as DNA: TGTGCCTACAGGGGTACTACCTACGAGCAGTACTTC. V gene TRBV30 combines with J gene TRBJ2-7, with 7 bases identical to TRBD1. The junction had 5 bases not matched to a gene; V was cut back by 7 bases and J by 2 bases. Germline CDR1 GTSNPN, CDR2 SVGIG (reference sequence). This CDR3 comprises 12 residues.